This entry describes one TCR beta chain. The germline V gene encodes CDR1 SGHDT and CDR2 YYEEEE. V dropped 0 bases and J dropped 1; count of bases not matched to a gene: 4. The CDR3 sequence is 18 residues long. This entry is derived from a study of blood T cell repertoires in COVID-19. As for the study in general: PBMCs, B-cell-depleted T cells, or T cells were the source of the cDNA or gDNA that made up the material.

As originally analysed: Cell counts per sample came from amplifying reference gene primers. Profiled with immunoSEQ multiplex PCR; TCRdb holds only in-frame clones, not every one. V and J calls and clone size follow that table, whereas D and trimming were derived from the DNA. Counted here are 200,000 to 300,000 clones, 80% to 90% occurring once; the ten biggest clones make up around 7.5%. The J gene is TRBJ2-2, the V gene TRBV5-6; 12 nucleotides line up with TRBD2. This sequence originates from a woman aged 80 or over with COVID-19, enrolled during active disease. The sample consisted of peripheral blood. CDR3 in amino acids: CASSLGTSGVKNTGELFF. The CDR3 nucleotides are TGTGCCAGCAGCTTGGGGACTAGCGGGGTCAAGAACACCGGGGAGCTGTTTTTT.